This T cell receptor (beta chain) originates from a study of T cells in Graves' hyperthyroidism and ophthalmopathy. This CDR3 is built from 16 residues. The V and J ends lost 5 bases and 0 bases respectively, with 14 bases between them. The V gene's germline CDR1 is SNHLY and CDR2 FYNNEI. There are many counts of this clonotype. Amplified TCR beta CDR3 regions derived from RNA transcripts. The primer set for the first-round RT-PCR of the TCR CDR3 was HTBI. MiXCR, applied by TCRdb to the multiplex PCR reads, yields one record per CDR3 protein. The table has approximately 700,000 distinct CDR3 sequences, roughly 45% seen once.

The V and J genes are TRBV2 and TRBJ1-3; D perhaps matches TRBD1 (5 bases). The sequence was collected from an adult man with Graves' disease, either hyperthyroidism or ophthalmopathy (not recorded which). Sample: peripheral blood or thyroid tissue (not recorded which). The CDR3: CASSSTTVSSGNTIYF. CDR3 nucleotides: TGTGCCAGCAGTTCTACGACAGTAAGCTCTGGAAACACCATATATTTT.